The 25 T cell receptor beta chains listed next were all sequenced from one sample in a study of shared clonotypes between healthy human individuals. The data were produced by immunoSEQ multiplex PCR, yet TCRdb's version contains in-frame clones alone and is incomplete. The table has roughly 2,300,000 clones, 85% to 95% seen once. The sample comprised naive CD4+ T cells from PBMCs. The subset: CD45RA+ positively selected. Every receptor here comes from a young man in good health. Some clones in this sample may be carry-over from other donors' samples.

The chain joins TRBV29-1 to TRBJ2-7; D unclear. This CDR3 spans 11 amino acids. From germline, CDR1 is SQVTM and CDR2 ANQGSEA. CDR3 loop: CSHGSGDEQYF. Here the CDR3 DNA reads TGCAGTCACGGCTCCGGAGACGAGCAGTACTTC.

The gene calls are TRBV18 and TRBJ1-1; D is undetermined. With 3 bases removed from V and 12 bases from J, the gap between germline ends came to 23 bases. CDR1 and CDR2 (germline): KGHSH, LQKENI. The CDR3 is 15 residues long. The CDR3 DNA reads TGTGCCAGCTCACCGTTTTCGGGGTTGGGAGAGACCCCTTTCTTT. This gives the protein CASSPFSGLGETPFF.

This clone was recorded once. CDR3 nucleotides: TGTGCCAGCAGACCGACAGTGACCGGGGAGCTGTTTTTT. Amino acids: CASRPTVTGELFF. The V and J genes are TRBV7-6 and TRBJ2-2, with D maybe TRBD1 (5 bases). Germline V gene data show CDR1 as SGHVS and CDR2 as FNYEAQ. The V and J ends lost 6 bases and 5 bases respectively, with 10 bases between them. The CDR3 is 13 residues long.

The V and J genes are TRBV7-6 and TRBJ2-1, with 11 bases identical to TRBD2. Germline V lookup: CDR1 SGHVS, CDR2 FNYEAQ. The CDR3 contains 18 residues. V gave up 0 bases and J gave up 2 bases; unmatched junction bases: 6. The CDR3: CASSLAPSGRKTYNEQFF. The CDR3, as DNA: TGTGCCAGCAGCTTAGCACCTAGCGGGAGGAAGACCTACAATGAGCAGTTCTTC.

The V call is TRBV28, the J call TRBJ1-1, with a possible D match to TRBD1 (5 bases). Germline V gene sequence: CDR1 MDHEN, CDR2 SYDVKM. This CDR3 comprises 16 residues. Trimming took off 5 bases at V and 2 bases at J, with 18 bases between the two ends. This chain's CDR3 is CASSPLQLGTNTEAFF. CDR3 sequence (DNA): TGTGCCAGCAGTCCCCTCCAGCTGGGGACTAACACTGAAGCTTTCTTT.

As to this clone: The sample has other DNA sequences that encode this CDR3 too. The chain recombines TRBV18 with TRBJ1-1; D is perhaps TRBD1 (6 bases). The CDR3 spans 14 residues. Trimming took 6 bases from V and 3 from J, leaving 14 bases between them. Germline V gene lookup returns CDR1 KGHSH and CDR2 LQKENI. This CDR3 reads CASSPEGGDTEAFF. DNA of the CDR3: TGTGCCAGCTCTCCAGAGGGGGGGGACACTGAAGCTTTCTTT.

This clone appeared a few times. The sample holds other DNA sequences that translate to the same CDR3. The chain employs TRBV5-1 and TRBJ1-1; 9 bases match TRBD1. Germline values: CDR1 SGHRS, CDR2 YFSETQ. The CDR3 sequence is 13 residues long. V shed 3 bases, J shed 3 bases, and the junction held 0 bases outside the gene matches. In nucleotides, the CDR3 is TGCGCCAGCAGCTGGGACAGGGACACTGAAGCTTTCTTT. It is translated as CASSWDRDTEAFF. Combining the CDR3 with reference TRBV5-1 and TRBJ1-1 gives the whole variable domain KAGVTQTPRYLIKTRGQQVTLSCSPISGHRSVSWYQQTPGQGLQFLFEYFSETQRNKGNFPGRFSGRQFSNSRSEMNVSTLELGDSALYLCASSWDRDTEAFFGQGTRLTVV.

The chain couples TRBV27 to TRBJ1-6; D is perhaps TRBD1 (5 bases). V lost 2 bases and J lost 2, with 10 bases in between. Germline CDR1 reads MNHEY; CDR2 reads SMNVEV (reference sequence). The CDR3 runs 16 residues. CDR3 coding DNA: TGTGCCAGCAGTTTACGGGGGGTGACCTATAATTCACCCCTCCACTTT. Amino acid sequence: CASSLRGVTYNSPLHF.

This chain connects TRBV6-1 to TRBJ2-7; the match to TRBD1 covers 7 bases. This CDR3 contains 15 residues. The germline gives CDR1 MNHNS, CDR2 SASEGT. The V gene end was trimmed by 1 base and the J gene end by 0 bases; junction bases not matched to a gene: 3. As DNA, the CDR3 is TGTGCCAGCAGTGAAGTGAGACAGGGCTCCTACGAGCAGTACTTC. Amino acid sequence: CASSEVRQGSYEQYF.

This chain uses TRBV7-9 with TRBJ1-3; D remains unclear. Per germline, CDR1 SEHNR and CDR2 FQNEAQ (reference sequence). The CDR3 loop spans 14 amino acids. Trimming removed 4 bases at V and 0 bases at J, with 7 bases between. Written as DNA, the CDR3 is TGTGCCAGCAGCTCGGGCAGCTCTGGAAACACCATATATTTT. Protein product: CASSSGSSGNTIYF.

The rearrangement uses TRBV20-1 and TRBJ1-2, with D uncertain. CDR1 and CDR2 from the germline V gene are DFQATT and SNEGSKA (reference sequence). The CDR3 spans 11 residues. V was clipped by 6 bases and J by 8 bases, with 13 bases between them. The CDR3 loop is CSAWTGRGYTF. The CDR3 coding sequence is TGCAGTGCCTGGACTGGTCGGGGCTACACCTTC.

This sequence joins TRBV28 and TRBJ2-7, with D possibly being TRBD2 (6 bases). The CDR3 is 13 amino acids. V lost 7 bases and J 9 bases, leaving 19 bases between the germline ends. Germline CDR1 and CDR2: MDHEN and SYDVKM. CDR3: CASIGYSGHAQYF. The CDR3 DNA sequence: TGTGCCAGCATCGGGTATAGCGGCCACGCGCAGTACTTC.

The genes are TRBV11-1 and TRBJ1-1, with TRBD1 matching 8 bases. The CDR3 spans 15 residues. In germline, CDR1 is SGHAT, CDR2 FQDESV (reference sequence). Trimming removed 4 bases from V and 7 bases from J; junction bases left unmatched: 11. Written as DNA, the CDR3 is TGTGCCAGCAGCTCTGGGCAGGGGGCCGGGGTTGAAGCTTTCTTT. Protein sequence: CASSSGQGAGVEAFF.

On this clone itself: Other DNA variants within this sample encode the same CDR3. The CDR3 spells CASSAGGGYGYTF. The CDR3 region has the DNA TGTGCCAGCAGTGCAGGCGGAGGCTATGGCTACACCTTC. The V call is TRBV2, the J call TRBJ1-2; D is unclear. The germline gives CDR1 SNHLY, CDR2 FYNNEI. Trimming stripped 4 bases from V and 4 bases from J, with 10 bases between. The CDR3 has 13 amino acids.

The chain combines TRBV5-5 with TRBJ1-4; D remains unclear. V was pared by 3 bases and J by 4 bases, with 16 bases between. The CDR3 extends over 16 amino acids. Per germline, CDR1 SGHKS and CDR2 YYEKEE (reference sequence). CDR3: CASSWGDRGGNEKLFF. CDR3 DNA sequence: TGTGCCAGCAGCTGGGGAGACCGGGGAGGTAATGAAAAACTGTTTTTT.

This clone was seen just once. In DNA form, the CDR3 reads TGTGCCAGCAGTTTGGGGACTAGCGTCCAAGAGACCCAGTACTTC. This codes for CASSLGTSVQETQYF. The chain joins TRBV28 to TRBJ2-5; 10 bases align to TRBD2. From germline, CDR1 is MDHEN and CDR2 SYDVKM. This CDR3 region has 15 residues. V dropped 3 bases and J dropped 1; count of bases not matched to a gene: 2.

V and J are TRBV6-5 and TRBJ1-2, with a tentative D call TRBD1 (5 bases). Germline lookup yields CDR1 MNHEY and CDR2 SVGAGI. The ends were cut back, 5 bases at V and 4 bases at J, with 11 bases in the middle. This CDR3 has 13 amino acids. CDR3 nucleotide sequence: TGTGCCAGCAGTGGTCAGGGAGTCTATGGCTACACCTTC. Its protein is CASSGQGVYGYTF.

The chain links TRBV2 to TRBJ2-5, with D maybe TRBD2 (5 bases). CDR1 and CDR2 (germline): SNHLY, FYNNEI. V was shortened by 4 bases and J by 9 bases, with 15 bases between the two germline ends. The CDR3 has 13 amino acids. CDR3 protein: CASSGGPPGAQYF. The CDR3 bases are TGTGCCAGCAGTGGGGGTCCTCCCGGGGCCCAGTACTTC.

The chain links TRBV29-1 to TRBJ1-1; D remains ambiguous. Per the germline V gene, CDR1 is SQVTM and CDR2 is ANQGSEA. Trimming left V 3 bases short and J 8 bases short, with 7 bases between. This CDR3 is 10 amino acids long. In nucleotides, the CDR3 is TGCAGCGTTGACCAGGTAGAAGCTTTCTTT. This codes for CSVDQVEAFF.

Written as DNA, the CDR3 is TGTGCCAGCAGCCCCCAAGCGGGAGGAATCTACAATGAGCAGTTCTTC. Its translation is CASSPQAGGIYNEQFF. The rearrangement joins TRBV7-9 to TRBJ2-1; 9 bases line up with TRBD2. The CDR3 totals 16 residues. Germline V gene lookup returns CDR1 SEHNR and CDR2 FQNEAQ (reference sequence). V shed 5 bases, J shed 3 bases, and the junction held 8 bases outside the gene matches.

The chain links TRBV30 to TRBJ2-2; D is uncertain. The germline CDR1 and CDR2 sequences are GTSNPN and SVGIG (reference sequence). V lost 5 bases, J lost 6 bases, and 4 bases lay in between. CDR3 length equals 10 residues. The CDR3 DNA follows: TGTGCCTGGGCCGCCGGGGAGCTGTTTTTT. It is translated as CAWAAGELFF.

The chain recombines TRBV11-2 with TRBJ2-3, with 11 nucleotides matching TRBD2. Germline values: CDR1 SGHAT, CDR2 FQNNGV. The junction had 9 bases not matched to a gene; V was cut back by 4 bases and J by 0 bases. The CDR3 covers 18 residues. The CDR3 loop is CASSSLAGGTLSTDTQYF. The DNA of the CDR3 is TGTGCCAGCAGCTCTTTAGCGGGAGGGACCCTAAGCACAGATACGCAGTATTTT.

About this clone: A read error may produce the germline difference seen at one junction end. J is TRBJ1-2 and V is TRBV30, with D unresolved. This CDR3 has 14 amino acids. Germline CDR1 is GTSNPN and CDR2 is SVGIG (reference sequence). The CDR3 DNA reads as TGTGCCGGGAGAAGTCAGAGACTACTGGGTGGCTACACCTTC. Amino acid sequence: CAGRSQRLLGGYTF.

The V gene is TRBV29-1, the J gene TRBJ1-1, with TRBD1 as a possible D gene (6 bases). Trimming removed 4 bases at V and 7 bases at J, with 10 bases between. CDR1 and CDR2 (germline): SQVTM, ANQGSEA. The CDR3 runs to 11 residues. CDR3 region: CSVGGAGEAFF. CDR3 sequence (DNA): TGCAGCGTTGGGGGGGCGGGTGAAGCTTTCTTT.

The gene calls are TRBV6-6 and TRBJ1-5; TRBD1 matches 7 bases. J gave up 7 bases and V 4 bases, and 13 bases lay outside the gene matches. This CDR3 contains 16 residues. The germline V gene has CDR1 MNHNY and CDR2 SVGAGI (reference sequence). As DNA, the CDR3 is TGTGCCAGCAGTTCCACGACCCGACAGGGAGGCCAGCCCCAGCATTTT. Amino acid sequence: CASSSTTRQGGQPQHF.